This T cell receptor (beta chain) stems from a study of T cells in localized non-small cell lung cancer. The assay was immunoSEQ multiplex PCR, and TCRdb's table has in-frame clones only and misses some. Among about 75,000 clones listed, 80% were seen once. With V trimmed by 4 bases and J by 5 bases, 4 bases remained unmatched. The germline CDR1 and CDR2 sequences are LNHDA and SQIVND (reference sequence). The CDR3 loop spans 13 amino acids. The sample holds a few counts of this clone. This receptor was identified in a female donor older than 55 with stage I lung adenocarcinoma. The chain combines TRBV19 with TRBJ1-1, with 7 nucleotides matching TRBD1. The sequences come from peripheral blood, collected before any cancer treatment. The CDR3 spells CASSTGQRTEAFF. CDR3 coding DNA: TGTGCCAGTAGTACGGGACAGAGAACTGAAGCTTTCTTT. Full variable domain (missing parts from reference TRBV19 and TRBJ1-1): DGGITQSPKYLFRKEGQNVTLSCEQNLNHDAMYWYRQDPGQGLRLIYYSQIVNDFQKGDIAEGYSVSREKKESFPLTVTSAQKNPTAFYLCASSTGQRTEAFFGQGTRLTVV.